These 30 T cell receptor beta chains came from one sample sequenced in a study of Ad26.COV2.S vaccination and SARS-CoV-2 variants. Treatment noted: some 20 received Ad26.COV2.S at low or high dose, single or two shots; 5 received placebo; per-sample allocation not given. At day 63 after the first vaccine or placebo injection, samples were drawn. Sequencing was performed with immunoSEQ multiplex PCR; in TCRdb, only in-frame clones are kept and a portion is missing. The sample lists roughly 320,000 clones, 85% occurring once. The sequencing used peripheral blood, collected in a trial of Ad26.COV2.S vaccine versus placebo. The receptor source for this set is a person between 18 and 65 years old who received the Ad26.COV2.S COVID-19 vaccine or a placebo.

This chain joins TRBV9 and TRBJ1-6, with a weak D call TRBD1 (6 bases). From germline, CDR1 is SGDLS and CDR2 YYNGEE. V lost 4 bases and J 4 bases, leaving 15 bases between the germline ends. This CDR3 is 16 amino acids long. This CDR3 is CASSPGRDIYNSPLHF. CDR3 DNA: TGTGCCAGCAGCCCCGGTCGGGACATTTATAATTCACCCCTCCACTTT.

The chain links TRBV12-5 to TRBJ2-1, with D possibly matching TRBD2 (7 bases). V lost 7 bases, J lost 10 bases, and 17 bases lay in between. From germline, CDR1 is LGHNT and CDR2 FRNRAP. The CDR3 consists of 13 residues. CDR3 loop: CASEWAGAEEQFF. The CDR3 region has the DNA TGTGCTAGTGAGTGGGCGGGGGCCGAGGAGCAGTTCTTC.

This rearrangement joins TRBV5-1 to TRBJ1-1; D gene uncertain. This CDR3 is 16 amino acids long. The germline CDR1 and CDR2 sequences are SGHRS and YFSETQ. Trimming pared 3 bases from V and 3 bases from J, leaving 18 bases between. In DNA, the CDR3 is TGCGCCAGCAGCTACTATCCGGCCTTGGTCGACACTGAAGCTTTCTTT. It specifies CASSYYPALVDTEAFF.

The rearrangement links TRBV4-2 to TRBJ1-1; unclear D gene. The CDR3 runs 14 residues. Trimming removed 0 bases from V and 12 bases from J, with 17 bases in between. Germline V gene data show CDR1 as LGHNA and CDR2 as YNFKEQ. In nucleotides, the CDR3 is TGTGCCAGCAGCCAAGATCCCCTAAACACGGTAACTTTCTTT. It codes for CASSQDPLNTVTFF.

Here the CDR3 reads CASSAGTPREAFF. The DNA of the CDR3 is TGTGCCAGCAGCGCGGGGACGCCAAGGGAAGCTTTCTTT. The V gene is TRBV7-3, the J gene TRBJ1-1; D perhaps matches TRBD1 (5 bases). This CDR3 comprises 13 residues. Germline lookup yields CDR1 SGHTA and CDR2 FQGTGA. Between the trimmed V and J ends, which lost 5 bases and 8 bases, there was a span of 15 bases.

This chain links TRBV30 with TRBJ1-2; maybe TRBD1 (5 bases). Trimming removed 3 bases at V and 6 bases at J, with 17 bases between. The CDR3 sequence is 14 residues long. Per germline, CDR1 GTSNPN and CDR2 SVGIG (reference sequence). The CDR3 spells CAWSLGTSGDGYTF. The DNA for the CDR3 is TGTGCCTGGAGCCTTGGGACTTCTGGGGATGGCTACACCTTC.

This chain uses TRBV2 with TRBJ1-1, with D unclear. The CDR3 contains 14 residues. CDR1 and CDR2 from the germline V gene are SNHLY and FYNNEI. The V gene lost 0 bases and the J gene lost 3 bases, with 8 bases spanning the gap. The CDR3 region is CASSEAHIYTEAFF. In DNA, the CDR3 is TGTGCCAGCAGTGAAGCGCATATCTACACTGAAGCTTTCTTT.

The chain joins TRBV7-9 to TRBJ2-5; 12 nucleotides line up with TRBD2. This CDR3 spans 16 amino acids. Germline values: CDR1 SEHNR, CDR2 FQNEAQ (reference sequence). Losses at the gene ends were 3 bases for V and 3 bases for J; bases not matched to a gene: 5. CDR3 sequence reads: CASSFRRLAGEETQYF. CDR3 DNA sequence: TGTGCCAGCAGCTTTAGAAGACTAGCGGGGGAAGAGACCCAGTACTTC.

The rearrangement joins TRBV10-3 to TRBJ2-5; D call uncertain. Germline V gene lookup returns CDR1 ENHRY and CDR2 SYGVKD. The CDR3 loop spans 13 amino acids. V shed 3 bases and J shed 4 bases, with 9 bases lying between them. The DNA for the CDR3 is TGTGCCATCAGTGATTCGGGCATAGAGACCCAGTACTTC. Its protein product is CAISDSGIETQYF.

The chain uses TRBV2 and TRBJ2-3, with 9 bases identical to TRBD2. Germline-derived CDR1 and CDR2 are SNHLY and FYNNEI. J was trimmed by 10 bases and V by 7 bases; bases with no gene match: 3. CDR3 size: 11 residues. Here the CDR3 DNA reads TGTGCCAGCACCAGCGGGGGGTCGCAGTATTTT. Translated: CASTSGGSQYF.

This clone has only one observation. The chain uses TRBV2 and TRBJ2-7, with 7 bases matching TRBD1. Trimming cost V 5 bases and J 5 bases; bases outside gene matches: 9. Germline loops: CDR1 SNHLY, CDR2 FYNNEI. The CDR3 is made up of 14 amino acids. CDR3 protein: CASSRQQGFHEQYF. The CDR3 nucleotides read TGTGCCAGCAGTCGTCAACAGGGGTTCCACGAGCAGTACTTC. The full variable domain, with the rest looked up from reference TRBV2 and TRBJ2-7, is EPEVTQTPSHQVTQMGQEVILRCVPISNHLYFYWYRQILGQKVEFLVSFYNNEISEKSEIFDDQFSVERPDGSNFTLKIRSTKLEDSAMYFCASSRQQGFHEQYFGPGTRLTVT.

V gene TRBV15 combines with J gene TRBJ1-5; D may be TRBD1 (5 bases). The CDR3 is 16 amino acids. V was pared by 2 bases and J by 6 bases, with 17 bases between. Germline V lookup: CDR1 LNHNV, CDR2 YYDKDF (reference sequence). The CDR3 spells CATSRRDRGVGQPQHF. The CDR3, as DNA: TGTGCCACCAGCAGACGGGACCGGGGGGTTGGTCAGCCCCAGCATTTT. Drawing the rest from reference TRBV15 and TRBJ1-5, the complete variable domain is DAMVIQNPRYQVTQFGKPVTLSCSQTLNHNVMYWYQQKSSQAPKLLFHYYDKDFNNEADTPDNFQSRRPNTSFCFLDIRSPGLGDTAMYLCATSRRDRGVGQPQHFGDGTRLSIL.

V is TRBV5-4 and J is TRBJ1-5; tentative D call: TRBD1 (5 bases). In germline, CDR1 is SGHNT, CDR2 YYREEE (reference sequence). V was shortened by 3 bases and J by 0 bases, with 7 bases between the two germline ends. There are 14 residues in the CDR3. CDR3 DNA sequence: TGTGCCAGCAGCTCACAGGATAGCAATCAGCCCCAGCATTTT. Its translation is CASSSQDSNQPQHF.

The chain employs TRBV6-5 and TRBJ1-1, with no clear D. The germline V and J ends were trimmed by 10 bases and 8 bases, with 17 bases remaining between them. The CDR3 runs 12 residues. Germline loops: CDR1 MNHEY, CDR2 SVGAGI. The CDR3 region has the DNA TGTGCCACCCACCTTCTCGGGAGGGAAGCTTTCTTT. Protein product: CATHLLGREAFF.

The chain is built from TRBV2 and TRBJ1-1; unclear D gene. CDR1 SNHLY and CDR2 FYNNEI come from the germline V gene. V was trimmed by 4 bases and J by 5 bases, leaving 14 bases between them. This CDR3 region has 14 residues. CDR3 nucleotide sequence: TGTGCCAGCAGTGGCGGGCCGGGAGTGACTGAAGCTTTCTTT. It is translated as CASSGGPGVTEAFF.

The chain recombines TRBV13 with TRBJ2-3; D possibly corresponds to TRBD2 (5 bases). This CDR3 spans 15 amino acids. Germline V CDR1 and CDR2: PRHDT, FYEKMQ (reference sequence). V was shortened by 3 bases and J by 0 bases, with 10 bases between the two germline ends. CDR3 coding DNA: TGTGCCAGCAGCTTCAGAGGGTTAAGCACAGATACGCAGTATTTT. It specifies CASSFRGLSTDTQYF.

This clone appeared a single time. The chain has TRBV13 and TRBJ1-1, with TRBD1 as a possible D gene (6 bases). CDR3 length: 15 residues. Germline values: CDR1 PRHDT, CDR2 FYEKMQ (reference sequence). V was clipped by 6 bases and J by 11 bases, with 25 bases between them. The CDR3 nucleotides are TGTGCCAGCAGAAACAATAATCGACAGGTCTTGGGGGCTTTCTTT. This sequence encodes CASRNNNRQVLGAFF.

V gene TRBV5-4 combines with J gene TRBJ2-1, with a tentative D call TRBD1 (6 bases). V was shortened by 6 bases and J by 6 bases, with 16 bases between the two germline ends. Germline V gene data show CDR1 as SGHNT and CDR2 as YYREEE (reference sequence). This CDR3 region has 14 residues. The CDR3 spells CASTTQGSTNEQFF. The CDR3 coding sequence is TGTGCCAGCACTACCCAGGGGTCGACCAATGAGCAGTTCTTC.

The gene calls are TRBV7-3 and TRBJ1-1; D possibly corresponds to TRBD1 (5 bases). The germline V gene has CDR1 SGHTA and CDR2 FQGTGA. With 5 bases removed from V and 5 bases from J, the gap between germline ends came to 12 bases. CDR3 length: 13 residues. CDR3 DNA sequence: TGTGCCAGCAGCCGGACCTCAGGGACTGAAGCTTTCTTT. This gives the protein CASSRTSGTEAFF.

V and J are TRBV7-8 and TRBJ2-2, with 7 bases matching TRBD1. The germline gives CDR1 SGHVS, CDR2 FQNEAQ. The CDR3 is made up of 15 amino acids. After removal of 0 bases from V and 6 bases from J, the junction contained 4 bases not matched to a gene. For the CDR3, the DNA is TGTGCCAGCAGCTTAGCAGGGGGCGTCTCCGGGGAGCTGTTTTTT. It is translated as CASSLAGGVSGELFF.

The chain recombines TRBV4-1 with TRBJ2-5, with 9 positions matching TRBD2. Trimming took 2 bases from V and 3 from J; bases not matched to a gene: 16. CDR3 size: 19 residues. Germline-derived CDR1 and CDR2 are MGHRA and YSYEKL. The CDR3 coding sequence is TGCGCCAGCAGCCAAACATTGAGGGAGGGTAGCGGGGGAGAAGAGACCCAGTACTTC. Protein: CASSQTLREGSGGEETQYF.

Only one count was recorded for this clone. CDR3 DNA: TGTGCCAGCAGCTTGAGACTAGCGGGGTCATCCGGGGAGCTGTTTTTT. It yields the protein CASSLRLAGSSGELFF. This chain joins TRBV11-3 and TRBJ2-2, with 11 bases that match TRBD2. There are 16 residues in the CDR3. The junction had 6 bases not matched to a gene; V was cut back by 3 bases and J by 6 bases. In germline, CDR1 is SGHNT, CDR2 YENEEA.

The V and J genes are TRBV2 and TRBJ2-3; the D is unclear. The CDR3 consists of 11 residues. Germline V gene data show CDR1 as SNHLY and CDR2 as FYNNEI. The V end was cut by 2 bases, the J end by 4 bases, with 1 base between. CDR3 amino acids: CASSESDTQYF. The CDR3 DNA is TGTGCCAGCAGTGAATCAGATACGCAGTATTTT.

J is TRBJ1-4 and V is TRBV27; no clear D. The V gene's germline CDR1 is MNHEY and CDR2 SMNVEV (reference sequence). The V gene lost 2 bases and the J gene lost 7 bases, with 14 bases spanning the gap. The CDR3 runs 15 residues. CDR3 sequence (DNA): TGTGCCAGCAGTTTAGGGTGGCAGAAGGGTGAAAAACTGTTTTTT. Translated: CASSLGWQKGEKLFF.

The chain's CDR3 is CSVAQPQHF. The CDR3 DNA reads TGCAGCGTCGCGCAGCCCCAGCATTTT. This sequence joins TRBV29-1 and TRBJ1-5; D is unclear. The CDR3 covers 9 residues. V lost 6 bases to trimming and J lost 7 bases, with 4 bases between them. CDR1 and CDR2 from the germline V gene are SQVTM and ANQGSEA.

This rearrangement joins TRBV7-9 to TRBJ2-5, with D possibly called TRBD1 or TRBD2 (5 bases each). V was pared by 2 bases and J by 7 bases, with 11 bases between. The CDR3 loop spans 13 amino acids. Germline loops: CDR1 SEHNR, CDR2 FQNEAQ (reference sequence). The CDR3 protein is CASSLLVGGTQYF. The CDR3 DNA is TGTGCCAGCAGCTTATTGGTTGGGGGGACCCAGTACTTC.

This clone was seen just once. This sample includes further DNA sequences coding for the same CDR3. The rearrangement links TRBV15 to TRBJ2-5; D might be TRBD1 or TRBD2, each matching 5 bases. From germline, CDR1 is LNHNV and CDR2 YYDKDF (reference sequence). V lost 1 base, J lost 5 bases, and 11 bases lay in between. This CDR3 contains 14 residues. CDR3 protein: CATSRGGSGETQYF. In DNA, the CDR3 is TGTGCCACCAGCAGAGGAGGGTCAGGGGAGACCCAGTACTTC.

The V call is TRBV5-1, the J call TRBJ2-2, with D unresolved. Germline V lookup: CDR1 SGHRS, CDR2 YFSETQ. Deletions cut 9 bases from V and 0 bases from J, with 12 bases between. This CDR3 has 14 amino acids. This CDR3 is CATASDSNTGELFF. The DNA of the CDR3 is TGCGCCACCGCGTCAGACTCGAACACCGGGGAGCTGTTTTTT.

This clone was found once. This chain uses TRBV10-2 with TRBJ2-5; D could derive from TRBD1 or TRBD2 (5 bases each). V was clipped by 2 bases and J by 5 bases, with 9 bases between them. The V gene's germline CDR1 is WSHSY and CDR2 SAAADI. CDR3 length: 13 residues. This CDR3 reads CASSEPGAETQYF. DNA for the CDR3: TGCGCCAGCAGTGAGCCCGGGGCCGAGACCCAGTACTTC.

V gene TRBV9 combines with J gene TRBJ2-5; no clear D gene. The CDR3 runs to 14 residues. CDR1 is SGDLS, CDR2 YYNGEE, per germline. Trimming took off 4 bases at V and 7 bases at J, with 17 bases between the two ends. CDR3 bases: TGTGCCAGCAGCCCCTGGTCTGGCCTTGGGACCCAGTACTTC. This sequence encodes CASSPWSGLGTQYF.